Detailed here is one T cell receptor (beta chain). The sample belongs to a study of blood T cell repertoires in COVID-19. As for the study in general: Acute and convalescent COVID-19 specimens originated in the United States, Italy and Spain. T cells, B-cell-depleted T cells, or PBMCs supplied cDNA or gDNA.

The CDR3 is 19 residues long. CDR1 is SGHRS and CDR2 is YFSETQ in the germline V gene. V was pared by 5 bases and J by 3 bases, with 20 bases of the junction left unmatched. Original analysis: Using reference gene primer amplification, nucleated cell counts were estimated. Sequencing used immunoSEQ multiplex PCR; TCRdb keeps in-frame clones, though not all of them. V and J calls and clone size follow that table, whereas D and trimming were derived from the DNA. The sample contains 200,000 to 300,000 clones, 83% of which appear only once. The receptor comes from a human donor in a cohort sampled during active COVID-19. Sequencing was carried out using peripheral blood. This chain links TRBV5-1 with TRBJ2-7, with 10 nucleotides matching TRBD1. CDR3 amino acids: CASRLYPGQGIPNYYEQYF. CDR3 nucleotide sequence: TGCGCCAGCAGATTATATCCGGGACAGGGGATCCCTAATTACTACGAGCAGTACTTC.